This T cell receptor beta chain was sequenced for a study of cytomegalovirus exposure and HLA in healthy donors. Germline V gene sequence: CDR1 LNHNV, CDR2 YYDKDF (reference sequence). There are 17 residues in the CDR3. Unmatched junction bases numbered 9, after V lost 1 base and J lost 8 bases. As concerns this clone: Antigen specificity is unknown.

Study findings and constraints: Based on reports, TCR beta sequences accurately predicted HLA-A and HLA-B alleles for most subjects.

PCR was performed using 60 Vbeta and 13 Jbeta primers. Measured with immunoSEQ multiplex PCR; TCRdb has only the in-frame clones, and not every one. There are over 150,000 clones in the sample; over 70% occur only once, and 5.5% to 7.5% lies in the top ten. This chain links TRBV15 with TRBJ2-1, with 12 positions matching TRBD2. The clonotype was recovered from a young man in good health and CMV-seropositive. The sequenced sample consisted of PBMCs. The CDR3 reads CATSRVKTSGRLDEQFF. The CDR3 bases are TGTGCCACCAGCAGAGTCAAAACTAGCGGGAGGTTGGATGAGCAGTTCTTC.